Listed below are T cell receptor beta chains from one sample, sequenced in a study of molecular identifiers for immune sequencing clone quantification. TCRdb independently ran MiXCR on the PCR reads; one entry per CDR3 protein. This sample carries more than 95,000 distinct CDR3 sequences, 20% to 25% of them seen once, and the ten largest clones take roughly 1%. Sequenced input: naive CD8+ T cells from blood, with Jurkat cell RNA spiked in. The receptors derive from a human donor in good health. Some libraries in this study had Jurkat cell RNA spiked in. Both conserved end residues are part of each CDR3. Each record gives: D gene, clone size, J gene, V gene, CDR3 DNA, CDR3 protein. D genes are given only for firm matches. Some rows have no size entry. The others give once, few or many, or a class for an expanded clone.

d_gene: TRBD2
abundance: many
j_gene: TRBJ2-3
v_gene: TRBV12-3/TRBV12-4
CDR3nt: TGTGCCAGCAGTCTTCACGGGGGGACGCAGTATTTT
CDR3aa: CASSLHGGTQYF

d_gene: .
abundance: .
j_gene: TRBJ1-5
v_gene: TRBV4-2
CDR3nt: TGTGCCAGCAGCACCTTTACCCCTCCGCCCCCGCATTTT
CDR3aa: CASSTFTPPPPHF

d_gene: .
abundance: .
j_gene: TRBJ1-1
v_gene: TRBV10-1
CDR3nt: TGCGCCAGCAGTTTGGGAGACGCTGAAGCTTTCTTT
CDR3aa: CASSLGDAEAFF

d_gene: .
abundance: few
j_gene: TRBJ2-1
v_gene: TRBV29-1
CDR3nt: TGCAGCGTTCAAGGGTGGGGCTACAATTACAATGAGCAGTTCTTC
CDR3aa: CSVQGWGYNYNEQFF

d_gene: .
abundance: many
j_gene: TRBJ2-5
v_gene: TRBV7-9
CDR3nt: TGTGCCAGCAGCTCAGCCCTCCAAGAGACCCAGTACTTC
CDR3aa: CASSSALQETQYF

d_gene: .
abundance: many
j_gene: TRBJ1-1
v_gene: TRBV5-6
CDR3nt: TGTGCCAGCAGCTTTCCGAGTGACACTGAAGCTTTCTTT
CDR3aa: CASSFPSDTEAFF

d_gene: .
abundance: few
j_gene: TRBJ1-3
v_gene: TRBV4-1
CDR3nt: TGCGCCAGCAGCCAAGGCATCAGTTCACGCTCTGGAAACACCATATATTTT
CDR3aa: CASSQGISSRSGNTIYF

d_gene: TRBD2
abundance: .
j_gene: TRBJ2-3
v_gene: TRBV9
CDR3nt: TGTGTCAGCAGTGGGGGACTAGCGGGAGGGCCAGATACGCAGTATTTT
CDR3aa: CVSSGGLAGGPDTQYF

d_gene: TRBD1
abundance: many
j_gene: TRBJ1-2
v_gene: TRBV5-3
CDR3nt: TGTGCCAGCTCTCGACAGGGGAGGGACTCCGACTACACCTTC
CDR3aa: CASSRQGRDSDYTF

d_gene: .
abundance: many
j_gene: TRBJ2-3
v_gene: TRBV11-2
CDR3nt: TGTGCCAGCAGCTTAGGTCCCGGGTTGAGCACAGATACGCAGTATTTT
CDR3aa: CASSLGPGLSTDTQYF

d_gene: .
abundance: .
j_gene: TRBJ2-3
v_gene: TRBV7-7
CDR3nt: TGTGCTAGCAGCCACACCCCAGCACCCACAGATACGCAGTATTTT
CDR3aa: CASSHTPAPTDTQYF

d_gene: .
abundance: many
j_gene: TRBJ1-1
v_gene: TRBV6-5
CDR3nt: TGTGCCAGCCTTTCCGGGGAGGACGAAGCTTTCTTT
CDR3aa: CASLSGEDEAFF

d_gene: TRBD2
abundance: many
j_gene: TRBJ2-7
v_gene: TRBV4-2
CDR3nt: TGTGCCAGCAGCCCAATTAGCGGGACGGGGTACGAGCAGTACTTC
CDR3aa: CASSPISGTGYEQYF

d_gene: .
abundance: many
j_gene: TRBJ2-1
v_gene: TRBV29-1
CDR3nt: TGCTCCCCGGGGGCGCACAAAAATGAGCAGTTCTTC
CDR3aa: CSPGAHKNEQFF

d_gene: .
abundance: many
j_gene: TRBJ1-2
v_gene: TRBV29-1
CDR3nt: TGCAGCGACCAGGGCTCTAACTATGGCTACACCTTC
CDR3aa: CSDQGSNYGYTF

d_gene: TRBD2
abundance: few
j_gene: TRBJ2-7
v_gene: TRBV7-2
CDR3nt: TGTGCCAGCAGCCCGACTAGCGGGAGATTTTGGTCCTACGAGCAGTACTTC
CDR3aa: CASSPTSGRFWSYEQYF

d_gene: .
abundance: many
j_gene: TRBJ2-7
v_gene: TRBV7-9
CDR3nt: TGTGCCAGCAGTGCCTTGGCGTCCGAGCAGTACTTC
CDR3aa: CASSALASEQYF

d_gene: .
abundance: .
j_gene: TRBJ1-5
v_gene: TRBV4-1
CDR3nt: TGCGCCAGCAGCCACCCTAGGGCGGGGAAACGCAATCAGCCCCAGCATTTT
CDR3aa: CASSHPRAGKRNQPQHF

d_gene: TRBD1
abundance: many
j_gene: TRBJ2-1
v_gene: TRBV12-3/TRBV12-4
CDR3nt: TGTGCCAGCAGTTTAGGGGGACAGGAGTTCTTC
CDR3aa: CASSLGGQEFF

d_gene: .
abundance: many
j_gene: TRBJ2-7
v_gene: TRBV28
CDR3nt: TGTGCCAGCAGTTTCTTCGGGAGCGTCTCCTACGAGCAGTACTTC
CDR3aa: CASSFFGSVSYEQYF

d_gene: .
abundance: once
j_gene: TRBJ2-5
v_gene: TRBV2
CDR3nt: TGTGCCCGCAGTGCCGCTAGCGCCCAAGTAGAGACCCAGTACTTC
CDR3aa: CARSAASAQVETQYF

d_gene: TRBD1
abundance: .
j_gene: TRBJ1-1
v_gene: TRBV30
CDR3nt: TGTGCCTGGAGTGCTCGGACAGGGGGGATGAACACTGAAGCTTTCTTT
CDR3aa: CAWSARTGGMNTEAFF

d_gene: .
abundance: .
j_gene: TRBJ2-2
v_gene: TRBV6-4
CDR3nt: TGTGCCAGCAGCGCCTGGGGGACGGAGGAGAACACCTGGGAGCTGTTTTTT
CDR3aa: CASSAWGTEENTWELFF

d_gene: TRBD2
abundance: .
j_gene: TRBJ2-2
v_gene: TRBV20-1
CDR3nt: TGCAGTGCTTCTTTAGCGGGGGCCGCGGGCACCGGGGAGCTGTTTTTT
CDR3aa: CSASLAGAAGTGELFF

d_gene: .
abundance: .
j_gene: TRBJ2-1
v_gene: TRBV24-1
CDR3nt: TGTGCCACCAGTGTTACGGACATCGACAATGAGCAGTTCTTC
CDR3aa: CATSVTDIDNEQFF

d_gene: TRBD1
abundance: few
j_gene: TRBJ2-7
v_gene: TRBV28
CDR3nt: TGTGCCAGCAGTTTAAGGGGACAGGTGTCCTACGAGCAGTACTTC
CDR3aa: CASSLRGQVSYEQYF

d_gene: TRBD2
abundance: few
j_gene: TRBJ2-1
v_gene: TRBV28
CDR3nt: TGTGCCAGCAGTTTAGGGTTGGGGGGGGACTACAATGAGCAGTTCTTC
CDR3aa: CASSLGLGGDYNEQFF

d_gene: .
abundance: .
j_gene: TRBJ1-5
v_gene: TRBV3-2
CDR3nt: TGTGCCAGCAGCCAAGGTCGGGACAGGGGTATAAATCAGCCCCAGCATTTT
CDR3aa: CASSQGRDRGINQPQHF

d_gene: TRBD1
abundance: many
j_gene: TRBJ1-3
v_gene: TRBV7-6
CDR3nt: TGTGCCAGCAGCCCCTGGACAGGGAGCTCTGGAAACACCATATATTTT
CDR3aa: CASSPWTGSSGNTIYF

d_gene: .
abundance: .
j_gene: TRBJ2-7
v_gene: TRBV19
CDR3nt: TGTGCCAGTATCAGGCAGGGTTTATCCTACGAGCAGTACTTC
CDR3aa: CASIRQGLSYEQYF

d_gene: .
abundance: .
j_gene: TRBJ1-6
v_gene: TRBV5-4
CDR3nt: TGTGCCAGCAGCTTGGCCGTCGGCAGGCGCTCCTATAATTCACCCCTCCACTTT
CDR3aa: CASSLAVGRRSYNSPLHF